This TCR beta chain was recovered during a study of Ad26.COV2.S vaccination and SARS-CoV-2 variants. Study-wide background: The trial was COV1001 and the donor's arm was Ad26.COV2.S. Intramuscular Ad26.COV2.S doses were given once or twice, 56 days apart. The study's findings and limits: Reportedly, after vaccination the spike-specific CD8+ and CD4+ T cell responses displayed substantial breadth.

Treatment described: 15 to 20 received Ad26.COV2.S at low or high dose, single or two shots; 5 received placebo; per-sample allocation not given. At day 63 after the first vaccine or placebo injection, samples were drawn. As for this clone: Its antigen is not identified.

The method was immunoSEQ multiplex PCR; TCRdb's version includes in-frame clones alone and lacks a portion of them. The table records 380,000 or so clones, under 90% of them present only once. The sequence was obtained from a person aged 18 to 65 who received the Ad26.COV2.S COVID-19 vaccine or a placebo. The material sequenced was peripheral blood, taken in a trial of Ad26.COV2.S vaccine versus placebo.

CDR3 DNA: TGTGCCAGCAGTTTAAGGCTGGAGCTGTTTTTT. This codes for CASSLRLELFF. The chain joins TRBV28 to TRBJ2-2, with D uncertain. Germline V lookup: CDR1 MDHEN, CDR2 SYDVKM. There are 11 residues in the CDR3. The V and J ends lost 2 bases and 10 bases respectively, with 5 bases between them.